The subject of this entry is one T cell receptor beta chain. Its cognate antigen is unknown. This entry belongs to a study of T cell responses to AZD1222 COVID-19 vaccine. On the study more broadly: Doses given second, at about 4 or about 12 weeks, were pooled.

Assay used: immunoSEQ multiplex PCR; TCRdb lists only in-frame clones, some missing. Among roughly 65,000 clones listed, about 80% were seen once. Whole-study findings and limits: There were vaccine-associated CD4 TCRs across spike, dominant at 160-218 and 743-854. Females outnumbered males among donors, who were mostly white British; clonal diversity was possibly underestimated. After the peak T cell response, and only then, were repertoires sampled.

The CDR3 contains 14 residues. Germline loops: CDR1 SGHRS, CDR2 YFSETQ. J was trimmed by 3 bases and V by 3 bases; bases with no gene match: 3. The receptor was isolated from an adult in good health. Sequenced material: peripheral blood, taken on day 0 of AZD1222 vaccination. This chain uses TRBV5-1 with TRBJ2-5; 9 nucleotides line up with TRBD1. For the CDR3, the DNA is TGCGCCAGCAGCTGGGGACAGGGAAAAGAGACCCAGTACTTC. This gives the protein CASSWGQGKETQYF.